The text below deals with one TCR beta chain. What it binds is not known. The data were taken from a study of Ad26.COV2.S vaccination and SARS-CoV-2 variants. Study details: Intramuscular Ad26.COV2.S at 5x10^10 or 1x10^11 viral particles.

The V and J ends lost 3 bases and 5 bases respectively, with 14 bases between them. Germline assignment: CDR1 MNHNS and CDR2 SASEGT. The CDR3 is 15 residues long. Regarding the study as a whole: The TCR-based breadth and depth measures might underestimate overall T cell responses. The authors reported substantial breadth in spike-specific CD8+ and CD4+ T cell responses after vaccination.

Treatment in this sample: roughly 19 received Ad26.COV2.S at low or high dose, single or two shots; roughly five received placebo; per-sample allocation not given. The study sampled participants on day 63 after the first vaccine or placebo injection. It was an adult aged 18-55 years in Boston who was the donor. The protocol was immunoSEQ multiplex PCR, while the TCRdb copy is restricted to in-frame clones and leaves out a portion. Among about 410,000 clones listed, 92% were seen once. The clonotype originates from a person aged 18-60 years who received the Ad26.COV2.S COVID-19 vaccine or a placebo. The sample was peripheral blood, taken in a trial of Ad26.COV2.S vaccine versus placebo. The chain is built from TRBV6-1 and TRBJ1-5; D is possibly TRBD1 (5 bases). The DNA for the CDR3 is TGTGCCAGCAGTGAGGCCGGGGGAGGCTATCAGCCCCAGCATTTT. Its protein is CASSEAGGGYQPQHF.